This is a list of T cell receptor beta chains from one sample in a study of technical replicates of blood from a handful of donors. Sequencing used immunoSEQ multiplex PCR; TCRdb keeps in-frame clones, though not all of them. Of over 10,000 clones in the sample, approximately 95% were seen once. The material sequenced was PBMCs. All receptors come from a human donor in good health. Both conserved end residues are part of each CDR3. The D gene is left open where the match is weak. Part of the rows lack a size; the others show once, few, many or a class for expanded clones.

D,size,V,J,DNA,CDR3
TRBD2,NA,TRBV19,TRBJ2-7,TGTGCCAGTAGTATCGCTAGCGGGGCCTCCTACGAGCAGTACTTC,CASSIASGASYEQYF
NA,NA,TRBV7-9,TRBJ2-3,TGTGCCAGCAGCTTATACACGGAGTACACAGATACGCAGTATTTT,CASSLYTEYTDTQYF
NA,NA,TRBV6-4,TRBJ1-3,TGTGCCAGCAGTCCTTTCCCCGGGCCACGGGATGGAAACACCATATATTTT,CASSPFPGPRDGNTIYF
NA,few,TRBV29-1,TRBJ2-3,TGCAGCGTTGGTATTGGGCACAACACAGATACGCAGTATTTT,CSVGIGHNTDTQYF
TRBD1,once,TRBV27,TRBJ2-2,TGTGCCAGCCTCGGGACAGCCGACACCGGGGAGCTGTTTTTT,CASLGTADTGELFF
NA,once,TRBV6-1,TRBJ2-1,TGTGCCAGCAGTGAACTTGTGACAGCCTCCTACAATGAGCAGTTCTTC,CASSELVTASYNEQFF
NA,NA,TRBV9,TRBJ2-7,TGTGCCAGCAGCCCCCGTCCAGGGGACGAGCAGTACTTC,CASSPRPGDEQYF
TRBD1,NA,TRBV27,TRBJ1-2,TGTGCCAGCAGTCCGGGACAGGGAAGAGATAGTGGTGGCTACACCTTC,CASSPGQGRDSGGYTF
NA,NA,TRBV11-3,TRBJ2-7,TGTGCCAGCAGCCCGCTAATGGACGGGACCTACGAGCAGTACTTC,CASSPLMDGTYEQYF
TRBD1,NA,TRBV7-9,TRBJ1-1,TGTGCCAGCAGAGGGACAGGGATGAACACTGAAGCTTTCTTT,CASRGTGMNTEAFF
TRBD2,NA,TRBV7-2,TRBJ2-5,TGTGCCAGCAGGCCGGGACTAGCGGGAGTAGAGACCCAGTACTTC,CASRPGLAGVETQYF
TRBD2,NA,TRBV19,TRBJ2-7,TGTGCCAGTAGTCCGGGACTAGCGGGAGGGTTGCACTTC,CASSPGLAGGLHF
TRBD1,few,TRBV2,TRBJ2-1,TGTGCCAGCAGTTTCTGGGACAGGGGGGAGTTCAATGAGCAGTTCTTC,CASSFWDRGEFNEQFF
NA,NA,TRBV6-5,TRBJ2-3,TGTGCCAGCAGTTACTCGTACAGTAGGACAGATACGCAGTATTTT,CASSYSYSRTDTQYF
NA,NA,TRBV27,TRBJ2-1,TGTGCCAGCAGAACTAGATTCGATGAGCAGTTCTTC,CASRTRFDEQFF
TRBD1,NA,TRBV7-6,TRBJ2-7,TGTGCCAGCAGCTCCAAGGGACAGGGGGTCTACGAGCAGTACTTC,CASSSKGQGVYEQYF
NA,NA,TRBV30,TRBJ2-7,TGTGCCTGGAGCCAGGGGTACGAGCAGTACTTC,CAWSQGYEQYF
TRBD2,NA,TRBV10-3,TRBJ2-1,TGTGCCGCCGGGGGGGCAACCTACAATGAGCAGTTCTTC,CAAGGATYNEQFF
NA,NA,TRBV10-3,TRBJ2-7,TGTGCCACCTCCCTGACTGGGAGCTCCTACGAGCAGTACTTC,CATSLTGSSYEQYF
TRBD2,NA,TRBV30,TRBJ2-7,TGTGCCTGGAGTGCGGGGGGATTCTACGAGCAGTACTTC,CAWSAGGFYEQYF
TRBD1,once,TRBV19,TRBJ1-2,TGTGCCAGTAGTACGAGGACAGGAGGGAATAGTGGCTACACCTTC,CASSTRTGGNSGYTF
NA,NA,TRBV6-1,TRBJ1-1,TGTGCCAGCAAAACGCCAGGGTTCAGCACTGAAGCTTTCTTT,CASKTPGFSTEAFF
TRBD1,NA,TRBV2,TRBJ1-5,TGTGCCAGCAGTACAGGACAGGGAGGAAGGGGTCAGCCCCAGCATTTT,CASSTGQGGRGQPQHF
TRBD2,NA,TRBV7-9,TRBJ2-5,TGTGCCAGCAGCCTACCACGGGGGACTAGTTTAGAGACCCAGTACTTC,CASSLPRGTSLETQYF
NA,NA,TRBV30,TRBJ1-4,TGTGCCTGGAGTATCGGACAGCCTGAACTGTTTTTT,CAWSIGQPELFF
TRBD2,NA,TRBV6-1,TRBJ2-1,TGTGCCAGCAGTGGGGGGCTAGCGGGGGACAATGAGCAGTTCTTC,CASSGGLAGDNEQFF
NA,NA,TRBV10-1,TRBJ2-7,TGCGCCAGCAGTGAGAGGGGGGGTTCCGAGCAGTACTTC,CASSERGGSEQYF
TRBD2,NA,TRBV9,TRBJ2-3,TGTGCCAGCAGCGTAGAGGGGCGGGGGGTGGATACGCAGTATTTT,CASSVEGRGVDTQYF
TRBD1,NA,TRBV2,TRBJ1-2,TGTGCCAGCGTCCCGGGACAGGGGGCTTACGACTATGGCTACACCTTC,CASVPGQGAYDYGYTF
TRBD1,NA,TRBV30,TRBJ2-1,TGTGCCTGGAGTGTACAGGGGACCGATGAGCAGTTCTTC,CAWSVQGTDEQFF